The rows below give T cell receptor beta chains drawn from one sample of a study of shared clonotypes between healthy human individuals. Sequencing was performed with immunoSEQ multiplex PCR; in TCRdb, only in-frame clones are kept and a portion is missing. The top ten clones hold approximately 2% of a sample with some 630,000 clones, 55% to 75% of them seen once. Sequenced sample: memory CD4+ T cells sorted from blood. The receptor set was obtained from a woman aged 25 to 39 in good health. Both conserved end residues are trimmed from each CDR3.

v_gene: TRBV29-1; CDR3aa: SVEGLAGKEQF
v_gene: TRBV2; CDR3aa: ASMRPGTPVYEQY
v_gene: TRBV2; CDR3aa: ASSDTFHYGYT
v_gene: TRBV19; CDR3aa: ASSIRGQYEQY
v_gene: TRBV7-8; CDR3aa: ASSLGTAGGNTGELF
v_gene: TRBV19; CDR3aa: ASSPWQQETQY
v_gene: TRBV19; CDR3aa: ASSITRGYEQY
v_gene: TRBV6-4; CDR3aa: ASKDPARDSYNEQF
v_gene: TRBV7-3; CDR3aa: ASSDGSGAYNEQF
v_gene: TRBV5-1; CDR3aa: ASSLGDNRDSAYEQY
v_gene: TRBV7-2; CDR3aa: ASRRAGTGLSQPQH
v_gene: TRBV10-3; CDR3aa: AISSVRYEQY
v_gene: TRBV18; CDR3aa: ASSPGSYEQY
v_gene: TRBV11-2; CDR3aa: ASSLRGGASDLSYEQY
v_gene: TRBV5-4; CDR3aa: ASSFPGLAPVD
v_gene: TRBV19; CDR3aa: ASSSGQGAYTGELF
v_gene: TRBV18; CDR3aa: ASSPPGWRDAYNEQF
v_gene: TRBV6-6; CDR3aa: ASSYLAPTNTGELF
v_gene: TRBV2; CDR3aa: ASSLDRWGREDTQY
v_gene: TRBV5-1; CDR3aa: ASSLVASGRVSDEQY
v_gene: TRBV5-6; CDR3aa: ASSLLLAGQETQY
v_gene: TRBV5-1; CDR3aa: ASSFTPGGYGYT
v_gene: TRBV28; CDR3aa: ASSLYPNQPQH
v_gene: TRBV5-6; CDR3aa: ASSLGTVTYGYT
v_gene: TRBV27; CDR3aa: ASSSRREGLAGVRRANEQF
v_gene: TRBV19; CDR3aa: ASSIGTDQNTEAF